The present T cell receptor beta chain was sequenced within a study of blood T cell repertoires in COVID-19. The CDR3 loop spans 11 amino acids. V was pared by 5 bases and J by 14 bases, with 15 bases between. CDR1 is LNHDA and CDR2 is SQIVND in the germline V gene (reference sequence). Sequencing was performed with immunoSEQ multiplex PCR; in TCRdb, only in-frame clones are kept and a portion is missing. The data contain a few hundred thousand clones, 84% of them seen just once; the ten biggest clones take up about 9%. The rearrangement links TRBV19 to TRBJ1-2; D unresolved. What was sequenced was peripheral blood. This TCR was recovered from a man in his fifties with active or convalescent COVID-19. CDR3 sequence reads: CASSALPIETF. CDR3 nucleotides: TGTGCCAGTAGTGCCCTCCCCATTGAGACCTTC.